These 21 T cell receptor beta chains originate from one sample sequenced in a study of control samples from healthy donors and cancer patients (dated by TCRdb to about 2020). The library was made by the immunoSEQ multiplex PCR assay. TCRdb retrieved this table from immuneACCESS and kept in-frame rearrangements only. Not all clones are present; in checked studies, unresolved V genes account for under half, and no reason is known for the remainder. The sample table lists more than 95,000 clones, 80% to 90% of them with a count of one. The ten biggest clones cover approximately 1.1% of the sample. Sequencing was performed on PBMCs. These receptors all stem from a woman in her forties or fifties with colorectal cancer.

The chain carries TRBV7-2 and TRBJ2-1; D is ambiguous. Per the germline V gene, CDR1 is SGHTA and CDR2 is FQGNSA. The CDR3 loop spans 11 amino acids. V lost 5 bases, J lost 13 bases, and 12 bases lay in between. Written as DNA, the CDR3 is TGTGCCAGCAGCCCAGGCGGTAGCCAGTTCTTC. This sequence encodes CASSPGGSQFF.

V usage is TRBV6-4 and J usage is TRBJ1-2; D remains ambiguous. V lost 7 bases and J 4 bases, leaving 13 bases between the germline ends. CDR3 length: 13 residues. Per the germline V gene, CDR1 is MRHNA and CDR2 is SNTAGT. The chain's CDR3 is CASNPAPGYGYTF. CDR3 in DNA: TGTGCCAGCAACCCTGCCCCAGGCTATGGCTACACCTTC.

The chain is built from TRBV4-2 and TRBJ2-7, with a weak D call TRBD2 (5 bases). The CDR3 runs to 14 residues. CDR1 LGHNA and CDR2 YNFKEQ come from the germline V gene. Trimming cost V 2 bases and J 0 bases, with 8 bases left between them. The chain's CDR3 is CASSQMGSSYEQYF. CDR3 coding DNA: TGTGCCAGCAGCCAAATGGGGAGCTCCTACGAGCAGTACTTC.

There are a few counts of this clone. The chain recombines TRBV7-2 with TRBJ1-2; no firm D call. CDR1 and CDR2 (germline): SGHTA, FQGNSA. This CDR3 spans 13 amino acids. Trimming cost V 0 bases and J 5 bases, with 7 bases left between them. The CDR3 sequence: CASSLAGGYGYTF. The CDR3 coding sequence is TGTGCCAGCAGCTTAGCGGGAGGGTATGGCTACACCTTC.

Of note for this clone: A much larger clone differs by one base, so this may be a read error. Distinct nucleotide sequences in the sample also encode this CDR3. The J gene is TRBJ1-3, the V gene TRBV28; 7 bases fit TRBD1. The CDR3 runs to 15 residues. Trimming at V came to 6 bases and at J to 2 bases, leaving 7 bases not matched to a gene. The germline gives CDR1 MDHEN, CDR2 SYDVKM. This CDR3 reads CASRSDRVPGNTIYF. The CDR3 nucleotides are TGTGCCAGCAGATCCGACAGGGTGCCTGGAAACACCATATATTTT.

This clone was observed once. V gene TRBV20-1 combines with J gene TRBJ2-7; no clear D. The CDR3 spans 11 residues. Trimming pared 8 bases from V and 2 bases from J, leaving 10 bases between. The germline V gene has CDR1 DFQATT and CDR2 SNEGSKA (reference sequence). The CDR3 DNA is TGCAGTCCCCGTGATACCTACGAGCAGTACTTC. Encoded protein: CSPRDTYEQYF.

The count of this clone is one. This chain uses TRBV30 with TRBJ1-2; D gene unclear. This CDR3 has 11 residues. The V end was cut by 0 bases, the J end by 6 bases, with 5 bases between. Per the germline V gene, CDR1 is GTSNPN and CDR2 is SVGIG (reference sequence). Here the CDR3 reads CAWSVADGYTF. In DNA form, the CDR3 reads TGTGCCTGGAGTGTGGCAGATGGCTACACCTTC.

The V gene is TRBV19, the J gene TRBJ1-1; no clear D gene. Trimming removed 7 bases at V and 0 bases at J, with 9 bases between. The CDR3 sequence is 13 residues long. CDR1 and CDR2 (germline): LNHDA, SQIVND (reference sequence). CDR3 DNA sequence: TGTGCCAGTAAGGAGAATATGAACACTGAAGCTTTCTTT. Translating it yields CASKENMNTEAFF.

The chain uses TRBV6-5 and TRBJ2-3; 11 nucleotides line up with TRBD2. The CDR3 runs 15 residues. The trim removed 4 bases at V and 14 bases at J, leaving 14 bases unmatched. Germline V gene lookup returns CDR1 MNHEY and CDR2 SVGAGI. CDR3 loop: CASSSSTSGGPLWYF. The DNA for the CDR3 is TGTGCCAGCAGTTCTTCCACTAGCGGGGGCCCCCTATGGTATTTT.

The chain has TRBV29-1 and TRBJ2-7; TRBD2 matches at 8 bases. This CDR3 region has 14 residues. With 0 bases clipped from V and 1 base from J, the junction kept 2 bases outside the gene matches. Looked up from germline, CDR1 is SQVTM and CDR2 is ANQGSEA. The CDR3, as DNA: TGCAGCGTTGAAGAACGGGGGGGATCCTACGAGCAGTACTTC. This encodes CSVEERGGSYEQYF.

The chain has TRBV2 and TRBJ2-7; D is ambiguous. There are 14 residues in the CDR3. Germline loops: CDR1 SNHLY, CDR2 FYNNEI. Between the trimmed V and J ends, which lost 6 bases and 4 bases, there was a span of 16 bases. The CDR3 spells CASRATTTEYEQYF. CDR3 DNA: TGTGCCAGCAGAGCTACCACGACTGAGTACGAGCAGTACTTC. Looking up the rest from reference TRBV2 and TRBJ2-7 gives the full variable domain: EPEVTQTPSHQVTQMGQEVILRCVPISNHLYFYWYRQILGQKVEFLVSFYNNEISEKSEIFDDQFSVERPDGSNFTLKIRSTKLEDSAMYFCASRATTTEYEQYFGPGTRLTVT.

The V call is TRBV5-6, the J call TRBJ2-5; 7 bases agree with TRBD1. The germline V gene encodes CDR1 SGHDT and CDR2 YYEEEE. V lost 4 bases and J lost 5; bases outside the gene matches: 14. The CDR3 contains 16 residues. The DNA of the CDR3 is TGTGCCAGCAGCGCGCAACAGGGGCTCCAATTGGAGACCCAGTACTTC. This encodes CASSAQQGLQLETQYF.

DNA for the CDR3: TGTGCCAGCAGCCAAGATCACGATAGCGGGAGGGCCCTCACCGGGGAGCTGTTTTTT. Translated, it gives CASSQDHDSGRALTGELFF. V is TRBV4-2 and J is TRBJ2-2; TRBD2 aligns across 11 bases. Germline CDR1 LGHNA, CDR2 YNFKEQ. CDR3 length equals 19 residues. Trimming cost V 0 bases and J 4 bases; bases outside gene matches: 10.

V gene TRBV11-2 combines with J gene TRBJ2-2, with TRBD2 identical over 9 bases. The germline CDR1 and CDR2 sequences are SGHAT and FQNNGV. This CDR3 is 14 amino acids long. V was clipped by 5 bases and J by 5 bases; unmatched bases: 3. CDR3 amino acids: CASSPSGATGELFF. DNA of the CDR3: TGTGCCAGCAGCCCTAGCGGGGCAACCGGGGAGCTGTTTTTT.

The chain has TRBV14 and TRBJ2-3, with no clear D. CDR3 length equals 15 residues. Germline CDR1 is SGHDN and CDR2 is FVKESK. V was shortened by 0 bases and J by 0 bases, with 7 bases between the two germline ends. In DNA, the CDR3 is TGTGCCAGCAGCCAAGACGCACAGAGCACAGATACGCAGTATTTT. Translating gives CASSQDAQSTDTQYF.

The chain has TRBV5-4 and TRBJ1-2; D gene unclear. Germline values: CDR1 SGHNT, CDR2 YYREEE (reference sequence). This CDR3 contains 14 residues. Trimming shortened V by 3 bases and J by 3 bases, and 12 bases separated the two germline ends. CDR3 DNA sequence: TGTGCCAGCAGCTCGGGTGAATGGGACTATGGCTACACCTTC. Protein sequence: CASSSGEWDYGYTF.

J is TRBJ2-7 and V is TRBV3-1 (or the pseudogene TRBV3-2); unclear D gene. V was shortened by 0 bases and J by 7 bases, with 7 bases between the two germline ends. The V gene's germline CDR1 is LGHDT and CDR2 YNNKEL (reference sequence). This CDR3 comprises 12 residues. The CDR3 region is CASSQETAEQYF. The CDR3 coding sequence is TGTGCCAGCAGCCAAGAGACGGCGGAGCAGTACTTC.

The chain joins TRBV27 to TRBJ1-1, with 9 bases identical to TRBD1. CDR1 and CDR2 from the germline V gene are MNHEY and SMNVEV (reference sequence). V was pared by 5 bases and J by 4 bases, with 5 bases of the junction left unmatched. The CDR3 consists of 14 residues. CDR3 bases: TGTGCCAGCAGTCCTACAGGGGGCTTCACTGAAGCTTTCTTT. Translating gives CASSPTGGFTEAFF.

This chain links TRBV6-5 with TRBJ1-1, with no clear D. Germline CDR1 and CDR2: MNHEY and SVGAGI. The V end was cut by 6 bases, the J end by 11 bases, with 13 bases between. The length of the CDR3 is 11 residues. DNA of the CDR3: TGTGCCAGCAGCGCTATAAACTGGGCTTTCTTT. This translates into CASSAINWAFF.

The chain is built from TRBV19 and TRBJ1-5, with a tentative D call TRBD1 (5 bases). V was trimmed by 0 bases and J by 4 bases, leaving 10 bases between them. This CDR3 comprises 15 residues. Germline CDR1 LNHDA, CDR2 SQIVND (reference sequence). CDR3 DNA: TGTGCCAGTAGTATAGACAGGGATGGGAATCAGCCCCAGCATTTT. As protein: CASSIDRDGNQPQHF.

The V gene is TRBV10-3, the J gene TRBJ2-3; D may be TRBD1 or TRBD2 (6 bases each). The germline V gene has CDR1 ENHRY and CDR2 SYGVKD. The CDR3 covers 16 residues. V was pared by 7 bases and J by 1 base, with 18 bases between. The CDR3 region has the DNA TGTGCCATCAACCCCGGGGGCCTTGGGGGCACAGATACGCAGTATTTT. It encodes CAINPGGLGGTDTQYF.